The next 14 T cell receptor beta chains were all read from a single sample in a study of cytomegalovirus exposure and HLA in healthy donors. Primers for the PCR totalled 60 Vbeta and 13 Jbeta. TCRdb's table, derived via immunoSEQ multiplex PCR, lists solely in-frame clones and lacks some. Here the sample spans around 120,000 clones, under 90% being singletons. Material: PBMCs. These receptors were collected from a man aged 18 to 35 in good health and CMV-seronegative.

The rearrangement uses TRBV30 and TRBJ2-3; 10 bases are a match to TRBD2. The CDR3 spans 17 residues. J was trimmed by 0 bases and V by 4 bases; bases with no gene match: 10. Looked up from germline, CDR1 is GTSNPN and CDR2 is SVGIG (reference sequence). This chain's CDR3 is CAWIPGLAVPSTDTQYF. Written as DNA, the CDR3 is TGTGCCTGGATTCCTGGACTAGCGGTTCCTAGCACAGATACGCAGTATTTT.

The chain couples TRBV5-6 to TRBJ1-5; 7 bases agree with TRBD1. CDR1 SGHDT and CDR2 YYEEEE come from the germline V gene. Losses at the gene ends were 4 bases for V and 7 bases for J; bases not matched to a gene: 2. This CDR3 spans 12 amino acids. In DNA form, the CDR3 reads TGTGCCAGCAGCAGGGGGCAGCAGCCCCAGCATTTT. Translating gives CASSRGQQPQHF.

This chain connects TRBV9 to TRBJ2-7; D is perhaps TRBD2 (6 bases). CDR3 length: 16 amino acids. The germline V and J ends were trimmed by 4 bases and 3 bases, with 20 bases remaining between them. In germline, CDR1 is SGDLS, CDR2 YYNGEE. The DNA for the CDR3 is TGTGCCAGCAGCACCCAGGAGGGCAGGTATATCTACGAGCAGTACTTC. The encoded protein is CASSTQEGRYIYEQYF.

The J gene is TRBJ1-2, the V gene TRBV9, with D unresolved. This CDR3 has 13 amino acids. With 0 bases removed from V and 6 bases from J, the gap between germline ends came to 9 bases. Per germline, CDR1 SGDLS and CDR2 YYNGEE. Here the CDR3 DNA reads TGTGCCAGCAGCGTAGCTCGGGGAAATGGCTACACCTTC. The encoded protein is CASSVARGNGYTF.

This clone was counted only a few times. The V gene is TRBV5-6, the J gene TRBJ2-5; a possible D gene is TRBD2 (5 bases). This CDR3 is built from 14 residues. Germline-derived CDR1 and CDR2 are SGHDT and YYEEEE. Trimming removed 4 bases from V and 4 bases from J, with 14 bases in between. CDR3 protein: CASSPYGLGETQYF. CDR3 bases: TGTGCCAGCAGCCCCTACGGACTGGGAGAGACCCAGTACTTC.

The chain couples TRBV7-2 to TRBJ1-2, with D hard to call. The V end lost 5 bases, the J end lost 8 bases, and 18 bases lay between the germline ends. This CDR3 region has 14 residues. Per germline, CDR1 SGHTA and CDR2 FQGNSA. The CDR3 nucleotides are TGTGCCAGCAGCAAAGGGAGTCCCATGATAGGCTACACCTTC. Amino acids: CASSKGSPMIGYTF.

V gene TRBV5-6 combines with J gene TRBJ2-4; no clear D. Per germline, CDR1 SGHDT and CDR2 YYEEEE. The V gene lost 1 base and the J gene lost 6 bases, with 14 bases spanning the gap. This CDR3 is 15 amino acids long. This CDR3 reads CASSLFRDSGNIQYF. CDR3 sequence (DNA): TGTGCCAGCAGCTTGTTCAGAGACTCGGGAAACATTCAGTACTTC.

This clone was observed once. Other DNA sequences from this sample encode an identical CDR3 as well. The V gene is TRBV4-3, the J gene TRBJ2-5; TRBD2 matches 9 bases. Germline V CDR1 and CDR2: LGHNA, YSLEER. The V and J ends lost 1 base and 5 bases, in that order; junction bases with no gene match: 5. CDR3 length equals 15 residues. CDR3: CASSQGLAGRETQYF. CDR3 nucleotide sequence: TGCGCCAGCAGCCAAGGGCTAGCGGGGAGGGAGACCCAGTACTTC.

The chain joins TRBV28 to TRBJ1-5; 11 bases map to TRBD1. The V and J ends lost 6 bases and 9 bases, in that order; junction bases with no gene match: 4. CDR3 length: 13 amino acids. In germline, CDR1 is MDHEN, CDR2 SYDVKM. The CDR3 coding sequence is TGTGCCAGCAGGGGACAGGGGGATTGGCCCCAGCATTTT. This translates into CASRGQGDWPQHF.

V and J are TRBV10-1 and TRBJ1-2; 8 bases align to TRBD1. Germline V lookup: CDR1 WNHNN, CDR2 SYGVQD (reference sequence). The CDR3 sequence is 13 residues long. V trimming: 5 bases; J trimming: 8 bases; junction bases outside the gene matches: 7. In DNA, the CDR3 is TGCGCCAGCAGTCCGGGACAGGCTGAAGGCTACACCTTC. Translated: CASSPGQAEGYTF.

The CDR3 DNA follows: TGCGCCAGCAGCGGGGACAGCTTCTACGAGCAGTACTTC. This sequence encodes CASSGDSFYEQYF. The chain joins TRBV10-2 to TRBJ2-7; 7 bases map to TRBD1. There are 13 residues in the CDR3. The V and J ends lost 6 bases and 3 bases, in that order; junction bases with no gene match: 5. Germline lookup yields CDR1 WSHSY and CDR2 SAAADI.

This clone was picked up one time. The chain recombines TRBV4-3 with TRBJ1-1; perhaps TRBD1 as D (5 bases). The V end was cut by 3 bases, the J end by 6 bases, with 14 bases between. This CDR3 region has 14 residues. Germline V gene data show CDR1 as LGHNA and CDR2 as YSLEER. The CDR3 DNA follows: TGCGCCAGCAGCCATTTGACAGTTGGATCTGAAGCTTTCTTT. Translated, it gives CASSHLTVGSEAFF.

This clone was detected once. This chain uses TRBV29-1 with TRBJ1-1; D is possibly TRBD1 (5 bases). Between the trimmed V and J ends, which lost 7 bases and 4 bases, there was a span of 19 bases. The V gene's germline CDR1 is SQVTM and CDR2 ANQGSEA. The CDR3 runs 14 residues. The chain's CDR3 is CSGFGRGLGTEAFF. The CDR3 nucleotides read TGCAGCGGCTTCGGTAGGGGCCTCGGCACTGAAGCTTTCTTT.

The chain joins TRBV10-3 to TRBJ2-1; TRBD1 aligns across 7 bases. V shed 3 bases, J shed 4 bases, and the junction held 3 bases outside the gene matches. Germline CDR1 ENHRY, CDR2 SYGVKD. The CDR3 has 14 residues. In DNA, the CDR3 is TGTGCCATCAGTGAACGGGACAGATACAATGAGCAGTTCTTC. Translated, it gives CAISERDRYNEQFF.